Presented here are 11 T cell receptor beta chains from one specimen sequenced in a study of beta chain features in type 1 diabetes. General observations from the study: TCRB CDR3 length was moderately but significantly reduced in all four CD4+ subsets of Type 1 diabetes patients.

The authors reverse transcribed all of the isolated RNA, so sequencing captured expressed TCRB transcripts. Produced via immunoSEQ multiplex PCR; TCRdb's table is partial and in-frame only. The sample has about 650,000 clones; around an eighth are singletons. These receptors have no identified antigens. Material for sequencing was naive CD4+ T cells from blood. Receptors originate from a man aged 25-45 years with type 1 diabetes.

The V gene is TRBV11-1, the J gene TRBJ1-6, with no clear D. This CDR3 spans 16 amino acids. The V end was cut by 2 bases, the J end by 0 bases, with 8 bases between. The germline gives CDR1 SGHAT, CDR2 FQDESV (reference sequence). CDR3 loop: CASSLSRSSYNSPLHF. CDR3 coding DNA: TGTGCCAGCAGCTTATCGCGGAGCTCCTATAATTCACCCCTCCACTTT.

A few counts support this clone. The chain recombines TRBV7-9 with TRBJ2-5; tentatively, D is TRBD2 (6 bases). V was pared by 7 bases and J by 4 bases, with 16 bases between. The CDR3 totals 14 residues. From germline, CDR1 is SEHNR and CDR2 FQNEAQ (reference sequence). The DNA for the CDR3 is TGTGCCAGCACCCCACGGGGGTTCGGAGAGACCCAGTACTTC. It is translated as CASTPRGFGETQYF.

The rearrangement uses TRBV29-1 and TRBJ1-3; 7 nucleotides match TRBD1. Germline CDR1 SQVTM, CDR2 ANQGSEA. This CDR3 has 13 amino acids. The V segment lost 6 bases and the J segment 1 base; nucleotides outside the gene matches: 3. The CDR3 coding sequence is TGCAGCGTCCTGGACAGGTCTGGAAACACCATATATTTT. Protein: CSVLDRSGNTIYF.

In its sample, this clone was seen a few times. V usage is TRBV4-3 and J usage is TRBJ1-4; D gene uncertain. Trimming took off 1 base at V and 5 bases at J, with 11 bases between the two ends. Germline V gene lookup returns CDR1 LGHNA and CDR2 YSLEER. The CDR3 covers 15 residues. Here the CDR3 reads CASSQGRRLNEKLFF. The CDR3 bases are TGCGCCAGCAGCCAAGGTCGGAGGCTGAATGAAAAACTGTTTTTT.

The chain has TRBV19 and TRBJ1-5; 7 nucleotides align to TRBD1. Trimming cost V 4 bases and J 7 bases; bases outside gene matches: 7. Germline V gene data show CDR1 as LNHDA and CDR2 as SQIVND (reference sequence). This CDR3 comprises 14 residues. The CDR3 DNA sequence: TGTGCCAGTAGTACCCGCAGGGGGGCCCAGCCCCAGCATTTT. Its translation is CASSTRRGAQPQHF. Full variable domain (missing parts from reference TRBV19 and TRBJ1-5): DGGITQSPKYLFRKEGQNVTLSCEQNLNHDAMYWYRQDPGQGLRLIYYSQIVNDFQKGDIAEGYSVSREKKESFPLTVTSAQKNPTAFYLCASSTRRGAQPQHFGDGTRLSIL.

The chain links TRBV5-1 to TRBJ1-2; the D is unclear. The CDR3 sequence is 14 residues long. The germline V and J ends were trimmed by 3 bases and 8 bases, with 17 bases remaining between them. Germline V gene sequence: CDR1 SGHRS, CDR2 YFSETQ. CDR3 sequence reads: CASSSPSKEEGYTF. CDR3 in DNA: TGCGCCAGCAGCTCGCCTTCTAAGGAGGAGGGCTACACCTTC.

This clone was picked up a small number of times. The chain uses TRBV7-9 and TRBJ2-7, with D uncertain. Per germline, CDR1 SEHNR and CDR2 FQNEAQ (reference sequence). The germline V and J ends were trimmed by 0 bases and 2 bases, with 11 bases remaining between them. The CDR3 runs 15 residues. As DNA, the CDR3 is TGTGCCAGCAGCTTAGCGCTCGGGCAGACCTACGAGCAGTACTTC. This translates into CASSLALGQTYEQYF.

Concerning this clone itself: This specimen includes other DNA sequences encoding the same CDR3. This rearrangement joins TRBV30 to TRBJ2-7; D is undetermined. Trimming left V 0 bases short and J 0 bases short, with 3 bases between. The CDR3 contains 12 residues. CDR1 and CDR2 (germline): GTSNPN, SVGIG (reference sequence). In DNA form, the CDR3 reads TGTGCCTGGAGTGTCAGCTCCTACGAGCAGTACTTC. Amino acids: CAWSVSSYEQYF.

This clone was recorded a few times. The chain joins TRBV4-3 to TRBJ2-2; TRBD2 matches at 8 bases. The CDR3 sequence is 14 residues long. Trimming took 3 bases from V and 7 from J; bases not matched to a gene: 4. Germline values: CDR1 LGHNA, CDR2 YSLEER. CDR3: CASSHRRGVGELFF. The CDR3, as DNA: TGCGCCAGCAGCCATAGGCGGGGGGTCGGGGAGCTGTTTTTT.

In regard to this clone: Other DNA variants within this sample encode the same CDR3. The gene calls are TRBV19 and TRBJ1-1, with D possibly matching TRBD1 (5 bases). V was clipped by 3 bases and J by 1 base, with 6 bases between them. CDR3 length equals 13 residues. CDR1 is LNHDA and CDR2 is SQIVND in the germline V gene (reference sequence). The DNA for the CDR3 is TGTGCCAGTAGTATTAGGGGGAACACTGAAGCTTTCTTT. Translated: CASSIRGNTEAFF.

The CDR3 DNA sequence: TGTGCCAGCAGCCGCGAACTAGCGGGGGCTAGCACAGATACGCAGTATTTT. Encoded protein: CASSRELAGASTDTQYF. The chain uses TRBV4-2 and TRBJ2-3; TRBD2 agrees at 11 bases. The ends lost 4 bases at V and 0 bases at J; junction bases unmatched: 6. Per germline, CDR1 LGHNA and CDR2 YNFKEQ. This CDR3 is built from 17 residues.